What follows are 9 T cell receptor beta chains derived from one specimen sequenced in a study of blood T cell repertoires in COVID-19. TCRdb's copy holds only in-frame clones and misses some; the assay was immunoSEQ multiplex PCR. The profile covers roughly 200,000 clones, with 65% to 80% appearing a single time and about 13% taken by the ten largest. Sequences were obtained from peripheral blood. These receptors were taken from a man in his fifties or sixties who had recovered from COVID-19.

The J gene is TRBJ2-1, the V gene TRBV9; TRBD2 agrees at 11 bases. This CDR3 comprises 14 residues. The germline gives CDR1 SGDLS, CDR2 YYNGEE. Germline trimming cut 2 bases from V and 5 bases from J; bases unmatched to any gene: 0. CDR3 DNA sequence: TGTGCCAGCAGCGTTAGCGGGAGGGACAATGAGCAGTTCTTC. Its protein is CASSVSGRDNEQFF. The complete variable domain, with remaining parts taken from reference TRBV9 and TRBJ2-1, reads DSGVTQTPKHLITATGQRVTLRCSPRSGDLSVYWYQQSLDQGLQFLIQYYNGEERAKGNILERFSAQQFPDLHSELNLSSLELGDSALYFCASSVSGRDNEQFFGPGTRLTVL.

J is TRBJ2-7 and V is TRBV9; possibly TRBD2 for D (5 bases). Trimming removed 0 bases at V and 5 bases at J, with 9 bases between. The V gene's germline CDR1 is SGDLS and CDR2 YYNGEE. This CDR3 spans 13 amino acids. CDR3 bases: TGTGCCAGCAGCGTAGATATCGGGGACGAGCAGTACTTC. This encodes CASSVDIGDEQYF. Full variable domain (remainder filled in from reference TRBV9 and TRBJ2-7): DSGVTQTPKHLITATGQRVTLRCSPRSGDLSVYWYQQSLDQGLQFLIQYYNGEERAKGNILERFSAQQFPDLHSELNLSSLELGDSALYFCASSVDIGDEQYFGPGTRLTVT.

CDR3 in amino acids: CASRAWDTQYF. In DNA form, the CDR3 reads TGTGCCAGTAGAGCCTGGGATACGCAGTATTTT. The chain uses TRBV19 and TRBJ2-3; no clear D. The ends were cut back, 6 bases at V and 6 bases at J, with 7 bases in the middle. CDR1 is LNHDA and CDR2 is SQIVND in the germline V gene (reference sequence). The CDR3 is 11 amino acids.

The chain has TRBV5-1 and TRBJ2-7, with 12 bases that match TRBD1. V lost 7 bases to trimming and J lost 3 bases; unmatched junction nucleotides: 5. The V gene's germline CDR1 is SGHRS and CDR2 YFSETQ. This CDR3 has 14 amino acids. This chain's CDR3 is CASGGTGGDYEQYF. CDR3 in DNA: TGCGCCAGCGGCGGGACAGGGGGCGACTACGAGCAGTACTTC.

Regarding this clone: Being one base from a much bigger clone, this may be a read error. The chain joins TRBV11-1 to TRBJ1-5; TRBD1 might be the D (5 bases). V dropped 0 bases and J dropped 6 bases, with 6 bases sitting between them. Germline V lookup: CDR1 SGHAT, CDR2 FQDESV (reference sequence). CDR3 size: 13 residues. DNA for the CDR3: TGTGCCAGCAGCTTAGCCGGGGGTCAGCCCCAGCATTTT. Its protein product is CASSLAGGQPQHF.

This clone was seen once. V usage is TRBV15 and J usage is TRBJ2-7; tentative D call: TRBD2 (6 bases). Germline V gene sequence: CDR1 LNHNV, CDR2 YYDKDF (reference sequence). Trimming left V 1 base short and J 0 bases short, with 13 bases between. CDR3 length equals 16 residues. CDR3 DNA sequence: TGTGCCACCAGCAGAGTTCTCGGAGGGGACTCCTACGAGCAGTACTTC. This sequence encodes CATSRVLGGDSYEQYF.

The V and J genes are TRBV5-1 and TRBJ2-7, with D possibly matching TRBD2 (6 bases). Germline CDR1 and CDR2: SGHRS and YFSETQ. CDR3 size: 12 residues. The V end was cut by 5 bases, the J end by 3 bases, with 9 bases between. The CDR3 region is CASRMEGYEQYF. Written as DNA, the CDR3 is TGCGCCAGCAGAATGGAGGGCTACGAGCAGTACTTC.

The V gene is TRBV5-1, the J gene TRBJ2-2, with D possibly TRBD2 on 5 matching bases. This CDR3 is built from 15 residues. Germline V gene data show CDR1 as SGHRS and CDR2 as YFSETQ. Deletions cut 1 base from V and 7 bases from J, with 14 bases between. CDR3 DNA: TGCGCCAGCAGCTTGAGGCTAGCCAGTAACGGGGAGCTGTTTTTT. It is translated as CASSLRLASNGELFF.

This clone was observed a handful of times. The chain recombines TRBV4-3 with TRBJ2-7; possible D gene TRBD1, 5 bases. Germline-derived CDR1 and CDR2 are LGHNA and YSLEER. The ends were cut back, 4 bases at V and 2 bases at J, with 18 bases in the middle. The CDR3 length is 16 residues. The CDR3 coding sequence is TGCGCCAGCAGCCTTTACACAGGAGATAGGGCCTACGAGCAGTACTTC. This sequence encodes CASSLYTGDRAYEQYF.